This T cell receptor beta chain derives from a study of Ad26.COV2.S vaccination and SARS-CoV-2 variants. The wider study: Among those in the COV1001 Ad26.COV2.S trial arm was the donor. Study-wide results and caveats: It is possible that the TCR breadth and depth analyses underestimated the total T cell responses. Ad26.COV2.S recipients had broader spike-specific TCRs (P = 0.0014).

Worth noting for this clone: Its specificity is unknown.

The assay was immunoSEQ multiplex PCR, and TCRdb's table has in-frame clones only and misses some. The sample lists 300,000 to 400,000 clones; about 85% were seen once. Germline V gene data show CDR1 as SGHNT and CDR2 as YYREEE (reference sequence). The CDR3 is 15 residues long. V lost 4 bases, J lost 0 bases, and 3 bases stayed unmatched. Treatment noted: around 19 received Ad26.COV2.S at low or high dose, single or two shots; about five received placebo; per-sample allocation not given. Sample collection was performed on day 63 after the first vaccine or placebo injection. Whoever gave the sample was an adult aged 18-55 years in Boston.

The sample consisted of peripheral blood, taken in a trial of Ad26.COV2.S vaccine versus placebo. This sequence joins TRBV5-4 and TRBJ2-7; TRBD2 agrees at 11 bases. This receptor was obtained from a person aged 18-60 years who received the Ad26.COV2.S COVID-19 vaccine or a placebo. This chain's CDR3 is CASSTGTSGSYEQYF. Here the CDR3 DNA reads TGTGCCAGCAGCACGGGGACTAGCGGCTCCTACGAGCAGTACTTC.